This TCR beta chain was documented in a study of blood T cell repertoires in COVID-19. Study background: Samples taken during acute and convalescent COVID-19 were collected in the United States, Italy and Spain. Nucleic acid was either cDNA or gDNA, and it came from T cells, B-cell-depleted T cells, or PBMCs.

Authors' methods: Estimation of nucleated cell counts relied on the amplification of reference gene primers. Profiled with immunoSEQ multiplex PCR; TCRdb holds only in-frame clones, not every one. V, J and clone size derive from that table, while D and trimming were established from the DNA sequence. Altogether around 100,000 clones are present, approximately 80% being singletons, with the ten largest covering about 12%. Per germline, CDR1 SGHRS and CDR2 YFSETQ. This CDR3 is built from 15 residues. The ends were cut back, 0 bases at V and 4 bases at J, with 13 bases in the middle. The sequence was collected from a woman in her seventies with acute or convalescent COVID-19. Sequencing was performed on peripheral blood. The chain recombines TRBV5-1 with TRBJ1-2; possibly TRBD1 for D (6 bases). Written as DNA, the CDR3 is TGCGCCAGCAGCTTGGAGGCAGGGGTCGGCTATGGCTACACCTTC. It translates to CASSLEAGVGYGYTF.